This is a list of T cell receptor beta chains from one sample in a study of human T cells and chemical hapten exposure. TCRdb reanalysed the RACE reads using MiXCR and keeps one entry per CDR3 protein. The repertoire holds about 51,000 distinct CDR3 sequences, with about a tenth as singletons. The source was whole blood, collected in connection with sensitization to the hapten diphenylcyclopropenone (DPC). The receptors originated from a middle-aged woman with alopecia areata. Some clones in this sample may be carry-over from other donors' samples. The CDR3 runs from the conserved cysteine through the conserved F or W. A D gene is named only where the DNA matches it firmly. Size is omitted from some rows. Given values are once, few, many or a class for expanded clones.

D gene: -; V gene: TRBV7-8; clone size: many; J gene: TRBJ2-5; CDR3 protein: CASSLWAGAQETQYF; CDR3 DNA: TGTGCCAGCAGCTTATGGGCGGGTGCCCAAGAGACCCAGTACTTC
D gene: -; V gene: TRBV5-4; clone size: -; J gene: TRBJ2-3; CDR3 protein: CASSLGVDIDTQYF; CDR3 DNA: TGTGCCAGCAGCTTGGGTGTTGACATAGATACGCAGTATTTT
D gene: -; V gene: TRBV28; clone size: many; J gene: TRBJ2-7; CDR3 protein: CASSFDGRRQYF; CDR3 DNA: TGTGCCAGCAGCTTTGACGGACGTCGGCAGTACTTC
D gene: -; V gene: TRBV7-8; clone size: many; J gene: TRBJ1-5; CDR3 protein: CASSLYGGGNQPQHF; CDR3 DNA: TGTGCCAGCAGCTTATACGGTGGTGGCAATCAGCCCCAGCATTTT
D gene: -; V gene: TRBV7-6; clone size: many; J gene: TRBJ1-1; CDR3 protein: CASSLSSSLSEAFF; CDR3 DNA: TGTGCCAGCAGCTTATCGTCCTCCTTGAGTGAAGCTTTCTTT
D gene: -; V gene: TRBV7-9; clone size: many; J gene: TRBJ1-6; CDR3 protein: CASSLPPRNSPLHF; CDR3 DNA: TGTGCCAGCAGCTTACCCCCCAGGAATTCACCCCTCCACTTT
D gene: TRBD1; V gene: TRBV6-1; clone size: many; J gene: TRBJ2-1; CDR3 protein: CASRFGTGAYNEQFF; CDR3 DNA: TGTGCCAGCCGATTCGGGACAGGGGCTTACAATGAGCAGTTCTTC
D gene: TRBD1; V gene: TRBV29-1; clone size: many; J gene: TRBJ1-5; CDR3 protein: CSGAGQGGNQPQHF; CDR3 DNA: TGCAGCGGCGCGGGACAGGGAGGCAATCAGCCCCAGCATTTT
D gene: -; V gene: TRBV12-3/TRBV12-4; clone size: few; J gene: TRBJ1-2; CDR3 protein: CASSLEGTMGYTF; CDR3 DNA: TGTGCCAGCAGTTTGGAGGGAACGATGGGCTACACCTTC
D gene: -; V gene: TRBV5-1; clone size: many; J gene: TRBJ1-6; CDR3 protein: CASSFGHNSPLHF; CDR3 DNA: TGCGCCAGCAGCTTTGGGCATAATTCACCCCTCCACTTT
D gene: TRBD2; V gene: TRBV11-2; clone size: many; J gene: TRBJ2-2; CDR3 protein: CASRMGPLLAANTGELFF; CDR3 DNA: TGTGCCAGCAGAATGGGACCGCTACTAGCGGCGAACACCGGGGAGCTGTTTTTT
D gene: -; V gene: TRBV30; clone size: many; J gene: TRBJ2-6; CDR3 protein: CAYQGNWANVLTF; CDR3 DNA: TGTGCCTACCAGGGGAACTGGGCCAACGTCCTGACTTTC
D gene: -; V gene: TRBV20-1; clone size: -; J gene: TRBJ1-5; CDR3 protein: CSASSGYNQPQHF; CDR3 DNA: TGCAGTGCTAGCTCTGGTTACAATCAGCCCCAGCATTTT
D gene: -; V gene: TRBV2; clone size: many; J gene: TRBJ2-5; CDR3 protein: CASRPDIQETQYF; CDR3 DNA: TGTGCCAGCAGGCCTGACATCCAAGAGACCCAGTACTTC
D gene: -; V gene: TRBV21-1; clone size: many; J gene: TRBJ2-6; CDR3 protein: CASTATGPAGANVLTF; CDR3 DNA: TGTGCCAGCACCGCTACAGGTCCGGCTGGGGCCAACGTCCTGACTTTC
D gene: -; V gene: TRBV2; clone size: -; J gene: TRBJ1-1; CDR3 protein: CASRAHQGIKNTEAFF; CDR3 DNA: TGTGCCAGCAGAGCCCACCAGGGGATAAAGAACACTGAAGCTTTCTTT
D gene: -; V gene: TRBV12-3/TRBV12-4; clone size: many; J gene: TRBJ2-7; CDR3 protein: CASSFGPNAREQYF; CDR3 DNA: TGTGCCAGCAGTTTCGGTCCCAACGCCCGCGAGCAGTACTTC
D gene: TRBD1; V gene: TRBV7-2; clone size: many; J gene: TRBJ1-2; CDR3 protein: CASSPGQGGYGYTF; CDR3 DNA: TGTGCCAGCAGCCCCGGACAGGGCGGCTATGGCTACACCTTC
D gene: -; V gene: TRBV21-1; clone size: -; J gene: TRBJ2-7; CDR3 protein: CAPCLGEQYF; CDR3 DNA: TGTGCCCCATGCTTGGGCGAGCAGTACTTC
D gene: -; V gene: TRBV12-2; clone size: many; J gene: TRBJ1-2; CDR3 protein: CASRFDRADNYGYTF; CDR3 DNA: TGTGCAAGTCGCTTCGACAGGGCTGATAACTATGGCTACACCTTC
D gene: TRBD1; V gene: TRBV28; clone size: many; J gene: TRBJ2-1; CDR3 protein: CASTDRAEQFF; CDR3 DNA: TGTGCCAGCACGGACAGGGCTGAGCAGTTCTTC
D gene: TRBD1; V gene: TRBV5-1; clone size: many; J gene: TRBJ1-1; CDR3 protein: CASSARQGRYKTEAFF; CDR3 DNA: TGCGCCAGCAGCGCGAGACAGGGCAGGTATAAGACTGAAGCTTTCTTT
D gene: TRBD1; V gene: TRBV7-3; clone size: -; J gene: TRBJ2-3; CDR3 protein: CASSYTGGVTDTQYF; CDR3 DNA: TGTGCCAGCAGTTATACAGGGGGCGTGACAGATACGCAGTATTTT
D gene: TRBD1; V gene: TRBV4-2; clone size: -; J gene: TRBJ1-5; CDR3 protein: CASSQRTGGSDQPQHF; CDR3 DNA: TGTGCCAGCAGCCAAAGGACAGGGGGCTCAGATCAGCCCCAGCATTTT
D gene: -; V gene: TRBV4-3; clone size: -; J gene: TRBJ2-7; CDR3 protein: CASSQESGTPSYERYF; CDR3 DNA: TGCGCCAGCAGCCAAGAATCAGGGACACCTTCCTACGAGCGGTACTTC
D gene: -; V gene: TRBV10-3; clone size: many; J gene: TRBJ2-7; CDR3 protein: CAISDPLAVLTYEQYF; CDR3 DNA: TGTGCCATCAGTGACCCCTTAGCGGTGCTAACCTACGAGCAGTACTTC
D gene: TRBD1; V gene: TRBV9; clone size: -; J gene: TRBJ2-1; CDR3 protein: CASSLFGTGLNEQFF; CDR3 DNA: TGTGCCAGCAGCCTCTTCGGGACAGGTCTCAATGAGCAGTTCTTC
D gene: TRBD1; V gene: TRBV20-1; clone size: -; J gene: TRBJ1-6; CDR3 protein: CSAPGGGSYNSPLHF; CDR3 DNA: TGCAGTGCTCCAGGGGGTGGCTCCTATAATTCACCCCTCCACTTT
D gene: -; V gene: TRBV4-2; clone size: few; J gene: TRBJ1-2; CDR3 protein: CASSQGDHNYGYTF; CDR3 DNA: TGTGCCAGCAGCCAAGGAGACCATAACTATGGCTACACCTTC
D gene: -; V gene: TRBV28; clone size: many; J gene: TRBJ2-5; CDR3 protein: CASQAGETQYF; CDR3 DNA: TGTGCCAGTCAGGCCGGAGAGACCCAGTACTTC
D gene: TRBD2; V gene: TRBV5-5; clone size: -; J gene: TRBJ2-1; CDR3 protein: CASSLDSGGSSRFF; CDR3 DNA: TGTGCCAGCAGCTTGGATAGCGGGGGGTCCTCCAGGTTCTTC
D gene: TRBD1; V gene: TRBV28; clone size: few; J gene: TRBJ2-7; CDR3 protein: CASSLLGTAYEQYF; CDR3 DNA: TGTGCCAGCAGTTTACTCGGGACAGCTTACGAGCAGTACTTC
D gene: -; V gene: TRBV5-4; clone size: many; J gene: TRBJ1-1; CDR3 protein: CAGGWEWSPEAFF; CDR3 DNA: TGTGCCGGCGGATGGGAGTGGTCTCCTGAAGCTTTCTTT
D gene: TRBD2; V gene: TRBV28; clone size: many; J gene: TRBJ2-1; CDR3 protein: CASSSPAGGASHEQFF; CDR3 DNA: TGTGCCAGCAGTTCCCCAGCGGGGGGAGCCTCACATGAGCAGTTCTTC
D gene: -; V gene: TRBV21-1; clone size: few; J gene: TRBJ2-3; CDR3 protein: CASSKEGRTRTDTQYF; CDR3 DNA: TGTGCCAGCAGCAAAGAAGGACGTACCCGCACAGATACGCAGTATTTT
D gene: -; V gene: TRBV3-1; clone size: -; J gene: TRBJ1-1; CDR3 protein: CASSQATGPPEAFF; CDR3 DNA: TGTGCCAGCAGCCAAGCAACTGGGCCGCCTGAAGCTTTCTTT
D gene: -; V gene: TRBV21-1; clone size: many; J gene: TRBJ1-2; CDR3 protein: CASRALKNYGYTF; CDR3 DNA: TGTGCCAGCCGGGCATTAAAGAACTATGGCTACACCTTC
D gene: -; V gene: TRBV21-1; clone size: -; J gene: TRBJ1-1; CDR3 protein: CASSKGILAFF; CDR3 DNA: TGTGCCAGCAGCAAAGGGATATTAGCTTTCTTT
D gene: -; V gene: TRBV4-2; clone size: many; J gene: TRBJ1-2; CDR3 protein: CASSQGPDGYTF; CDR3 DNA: TGTGCCAGCAGCCAAGGCCCAGATGGCTACACCTTC
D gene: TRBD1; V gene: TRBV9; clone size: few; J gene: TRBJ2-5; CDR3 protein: CASSVAGGLETQYF; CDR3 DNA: TGTGCCAGCAGCGTAGCAGGGGGCCTGGAGACCCAGTACTTC
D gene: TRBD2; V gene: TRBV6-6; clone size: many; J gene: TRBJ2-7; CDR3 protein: CASNLAGPYEQYF; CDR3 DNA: TGTGCCAGCAACTTAGCGGGGCCCTACGAGCAGTACTTC
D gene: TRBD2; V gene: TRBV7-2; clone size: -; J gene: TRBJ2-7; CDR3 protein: CASSFSGPPYEQYF; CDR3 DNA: TGTGCCAGCAGCTTTAGCGGGCCTCCCTACGAGCAGTACTTC
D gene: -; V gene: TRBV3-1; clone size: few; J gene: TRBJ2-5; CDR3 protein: CASSQGLQGKGETQYF; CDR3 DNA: TGTGCCAGCAGCCAAGGATTGCAGGGAAAGGGAGAGACCCAGTACTTC
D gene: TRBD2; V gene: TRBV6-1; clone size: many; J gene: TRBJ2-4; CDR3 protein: CASSVILAGPAKNIQYF; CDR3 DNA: TGTGCCAGCAGTGTCATACTAGCGGGGCCAGCCAAAAACATTCAGTACTTC
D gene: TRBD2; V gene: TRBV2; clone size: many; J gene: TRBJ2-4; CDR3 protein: CASSKVSGGVTKNIQYF; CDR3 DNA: TGTGCCAGCAGTAAAGTGAGCGGGGGCGTGACCAAAAACATTCAGTACTTC
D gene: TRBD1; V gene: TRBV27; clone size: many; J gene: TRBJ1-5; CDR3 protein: CASSKTGANQPQHF; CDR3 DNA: TGTGCCAGCAGTAAGACAGGGGCTAATCAGCCCCAGCATTTT
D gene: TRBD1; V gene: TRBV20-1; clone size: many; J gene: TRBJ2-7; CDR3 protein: CSARSDRDREQYF; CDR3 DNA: TGCAGTGCTAGAAGTGACAGGGACCGCGAGCAGTACTTC
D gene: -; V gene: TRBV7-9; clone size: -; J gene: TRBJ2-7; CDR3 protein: CASSSRPTYEQYF; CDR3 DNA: TGTGCCAGCAGCTCCCGTCCCACCTACGAGCAGTACTTC